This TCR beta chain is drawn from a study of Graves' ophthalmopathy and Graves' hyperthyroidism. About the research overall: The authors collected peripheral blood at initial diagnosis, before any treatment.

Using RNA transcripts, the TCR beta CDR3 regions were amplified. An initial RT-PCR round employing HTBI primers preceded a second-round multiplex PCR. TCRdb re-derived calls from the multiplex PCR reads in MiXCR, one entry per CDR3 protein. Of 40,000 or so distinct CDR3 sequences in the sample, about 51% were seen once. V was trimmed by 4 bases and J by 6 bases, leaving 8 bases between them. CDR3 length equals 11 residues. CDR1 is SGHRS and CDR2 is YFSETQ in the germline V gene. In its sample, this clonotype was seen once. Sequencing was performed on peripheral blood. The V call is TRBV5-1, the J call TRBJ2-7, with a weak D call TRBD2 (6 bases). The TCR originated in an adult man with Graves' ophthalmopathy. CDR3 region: CASSPGVEQYF. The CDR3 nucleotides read TGCGCCAGCAGCCCGGGGGTCGAGCAGTACTTC.